Listed below are T cell receptor beta chains from one sample, sequenced in a study of CD8+CD57+ T cells in acquired aplastic anemia. TCRdb ran MiXCR on the reads and lists one entry per CDR3 protein. This repertoire shows under 200,000 distinct CDR3 sequences, over 60% found once; its top ten account for about 45%. The sequenced material came from sorted CD4+, CD8+, or CD8+CD57+ T cells (not recorded which) from PBMCs. These receptors all stem from a human donor with severe aplastic anemia or a healthy control (not recorded which). Each CDR3 is given with its conserved first and last residue. The D gene is left open where the match is weak. Clone size is stated in some rows and not others, as once, few, many or a class when expanded.

CDR3 protein	CDR3 DNA	J gene	clone size	CDR3 length	D gene	V gene
CASSYGQGGSTDTQYF	TGTGCCAGCAGCTACGGACAGGGAGGTAGTACAGATACGCAGTATTTT	TRBJ2-3	-	16	TRBD1	TRBV7-9
CSARNPNQNQGAPHEQYF	TGCAGTGCTAGAAACCCGAACCAGAACCAGGGGGCGCCCCACGAGCAGTACTTC	TRBJ2-7	many	18	TRBD1	TRBV20-1
CASSFGRATNYEQYF	TGTGCCAGCAGCTTTGGGAGGGCCACTAACTACGAGCAGTACTTC	TRBJ2-7	-	15	TRBD2	TRBV5-8
CASSHASDNEQFF	TGTGCCAGCAGTCACGCCAGCGACAATGAGCAGTTCTTC	TRBJ2-1	-	13	-	TRBV5-5
CASSYPEGETQYF	TGTGCCAGCAGTTATCCGGAAGGGGAGACCCAGTACTTC	TRBJ2-5	many	13	-	TRBV6-5
CASSESPGSNEKLFF	TGTGCCAGCAGTGAAAGCCCAGGGAGTAATGAAAAACTGTTTTTT	TRBJ1-4	many	15	-	TRBV6-1
CAIKTSTDTQYF	TGTGCCATCAAGACTAGCACAGATACGCAGTATTTT	TRBJ2-3	-	12	-	TRBV10-3
CASSPGFNEQFF	TGTGCCAGCAGCCCCGGGTTCAATGAGCAGTTCTTC	TRBJ2-1	-	12	-	TRBV14
CASSLGFSQETQYF	TGTGCCAGCAGCTTAGGGTTCAGCCAAGAGACCCAGTACTTC	TRBJ2-5	many	14	-	TRBV7-9
CASSLRGLRGDTQYF	TGCGCCAGCAGCCTGAGGGGGCTTCGGGGAGATACGCAGTATTTT	TRBJ2-3	-	15	TRBD1	TRBV5-1
CASRGRSNTGELFF	TGTGCCAGCCGCGGGAGATCGAACACCGGGGAGCTGTTTTTT	TRBJ2-2	-	14	TRBD2	TRBV2
CASCIGGGYEQYF	TGTGCCAGCTGCATAGGGGGGGGCTACGAGCAGTACTTC	TRBJ2-7	few	13	-	TRBV2
CASSLQGLSGDEQFF	TGTGCCAGCAGCTTACAGGGACTCTCAGGGGATGAGCAGTTCTTC	TRBJ2-1	few	15	-	TRBV7-8
CSARDKGNSPLHF	TGCAGTGCTAGAGATAAAGGAAATTCACCCCTCCACTTT	TRBJ1-6	-	13	-	TRBV20-1
CASSLINYGYTF	TGTGCCAGCAGCTTGATAAACTATGGCTACACCTTC	TRBJ1-2	-	12	-	TRBV5-4